The 10 T cell receptor beta chains below all came from one sample that was sequenced in a study of regulatory and conventional T cells in RAG deficiency. Only in-frame clones appear in the TCRdb table, and some are missing; sequencing was by immunoSEQ multiplex PCR. The sample has fewer than 35,000 clones; 89% are singletons. A further study also used this sample, focusing on regulatory T cells. This second study says: Amplification used 52 TRBV primers and 13 TRBJ primers.

Specimen: CD8+ T cells sorted from blood. The receptors were sampled from a human donor in good health.

V is TRBV5-1 and J is TRBJ2-1; D assignment may be TRBD1 or TRBD2 (5 bases each). With 0 bases removed from V and 1 base from J, the gap between germline ends came to 8 bases. Germline CDR1 SGHRS, CDR2 YFSETQ. There are 15 residues in the CDR3. This chain's CDR3 is CASSLAGTSYNEQFF. The CDR3 bases are TGCGCCAGCAGCTTGGCAGGGACGTCCTACAATGAGCAGTTCTTC. The full variable domain, in which reference TRBV5-1 and TRBJ2-1 provide the parts outside the CDR3, is KAGVTQTPRYLIKTRGQQVTLSCSPISGHRSVSWYQQTPGQGLQFLFEYFSETQRNKGNFPGRFSGRQFSNSRSEMNVSTLELGDSALYLCASSLAGTSYNEQFFGPGTRLTVL.

V gene TRBV9 combines with J gene TRBJ1-2; tentative D call: TRBD1 (5 bases). CDR3 length: 14 residues. CDR1 and CDR2 (germline): SGDLS, YYNGEE. The V end lost 3 bases, the J end lost 7 bases, and 16 bases lay between the germline ends. The CDR3 DNA reads TGTGCCAGCAGCGCCAAGTGGGGGTCTGCTGGCTACACCTTC. Translated, it gives CASSAKWGSAGYTF.

The genes are TRBV13 and TRBJ2-2; 7 nucleotides align to TRBD1. Germline-derived CDR1 and CDR2 are PRHDT and FYEKMQ (reference sequence). The CDR3 consists of 16 residues. The J segment lost 2 bases and the V segment lost 4 bases, leaving 7 bases of the junction unmatched. The CDR3 nucleotides are TGTGCCAGCAGCTCGAGGGACAGAAGAAACACCGGGGAGCTGTTTTTT. Amino acid sequence: CASSSRDRRNTGELFF.

Remarks on this clone: At one of its ends the junction is not consistent with the germline gene, which may arise from a read error. This chain links TRBV23-1 with TRBJ2-7; no clear D. TRBV23-1 is labeled an ORF, and its function is uncertain. This CDR3 region has 9 residues. CDR3 coding DNA: TGCGCCAGCAGACCACAAGTCCCCTTC. Its translation is CASRPQVPF.

The chain recombines TRBV27 with TRBJ2-7, with 9 bases lining up with TRBD1. CDR3 length equals 12 residues. J lost 6 bases, V lost 6 bases, and 3 bases had no gene match. Looked up from germline, CDR1 is MNHEY and CDR2 is SMNVEV (reference sequence). CDR3 nucleotides: TGTGCCAGCAGCGGGACAGGGCTCGAGCAGTACTTC. Translating gives CASSGTGLEQYF.

The chain employs TRBV5-1 and TRBJ2-5, with D tentatively TRBD2 (5 bases). Germline-derived CDR1 and CDR2 are SGHRS and YFSETQ. This CDR3 spans 13 amino acids. Trimming cost V 4 bases and J 2 bases, with 9 bases left between them. CDR3 bases: TGCGCCAGCAGCCGGACTGGACAAGAGACCCAGTACTTC. Translated, it gives CASSRTGQETQYF.

The J gene is TRBJ2-2, the V gene TRBV11-2; 13 nucleotides match TRBD2. The CDR3 has 17 amino acids. Unmatched junction bases numbered 3, after V lost 0 bases and J lost 5 bases. Germline assignment: CDR1 SGHAT and CDR2 FQNNGV. The CDR3 protein is CASSLEGTSGNTGELFF. The CDR3 DNA follows: TGTGCCAGCAGCTTAGAGGGGACTAGCGGGAATACCGGGGAGCTGTTTTTT.

The rearrangement joins TRBV28 to TRBJ2-7; TRBD2 might be the D (6 bases). Germline CDR1 and CDR2: MDHEN and SYDVKM. The V and J ends lost 4 bases and 2 bases respectively, with 12 bases between them. CDR3 size: 14 residues. CDR3 sequence reads: CASSSGEGTYEQYF. DNA of the CDR3: TGTGCCAGCAGTTCGGGAGAAGGTACCTACGAGCAGTACTTC.

The chain is built from TRBV28 and TRBJ1-3, with D uncertain. The CDR3 has 14 residues. The V gene's germline CDR1 is MDHEN and CDR2 SYDVKM. V was trimmed by 5 bases and J by 4 bases, leaving 12 bases between them. The CDR3 loop is CASSLTRVGNTIYF. CDR3 nucleotide sequence: TGTGCCAGCAGTCTAACGAGGGTCGGAAACACCATATATTTT.

The chain employs TRBV19 and TRBJ2-3; the match to TRBD2 covers 8 bases. The germline gives CDR1 LNHDA, CDR2 SQIVND (reference sequence). V was clipped by 5 bases and J by 3 bases; unmatched bases: 13. There are 17 residues in the CDR3. In nucleotides, the CDR3 is TGTGCCAGTAGTCCCCGTTATAGCGGGGTGTCAACAGATACGCAGTATTTT. Amino acid sequence: CASSPRYSGVSTDTQYF.